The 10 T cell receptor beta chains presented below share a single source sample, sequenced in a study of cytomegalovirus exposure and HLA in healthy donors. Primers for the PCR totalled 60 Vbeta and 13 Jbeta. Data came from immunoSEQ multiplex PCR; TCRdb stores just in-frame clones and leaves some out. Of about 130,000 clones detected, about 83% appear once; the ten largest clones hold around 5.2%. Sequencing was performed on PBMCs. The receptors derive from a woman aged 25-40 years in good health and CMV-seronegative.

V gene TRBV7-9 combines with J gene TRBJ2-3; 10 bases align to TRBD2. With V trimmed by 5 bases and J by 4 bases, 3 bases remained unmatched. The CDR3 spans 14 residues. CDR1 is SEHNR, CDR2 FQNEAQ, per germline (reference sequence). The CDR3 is CASSLSGRADTQYF. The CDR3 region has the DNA TGTGCCAGCAGCCTAAGCGGGAGGGCAGATACGCAGTATTTT.

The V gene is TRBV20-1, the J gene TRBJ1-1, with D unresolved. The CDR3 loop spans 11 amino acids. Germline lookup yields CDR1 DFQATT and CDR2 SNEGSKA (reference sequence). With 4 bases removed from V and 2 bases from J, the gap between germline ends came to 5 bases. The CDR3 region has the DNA TGCAGTGCTAACTCAAACACTGAAGCTTTCTTT. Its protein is CSANSNTEAFF.

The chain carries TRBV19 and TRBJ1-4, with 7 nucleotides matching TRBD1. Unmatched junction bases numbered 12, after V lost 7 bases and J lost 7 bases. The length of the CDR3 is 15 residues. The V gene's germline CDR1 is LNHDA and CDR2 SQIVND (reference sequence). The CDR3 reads CASTERDRPTEKLFF. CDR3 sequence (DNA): TGTGCCAGTACCGAACGGGACAGACCAACTGAAAAACTGTTTTTT.

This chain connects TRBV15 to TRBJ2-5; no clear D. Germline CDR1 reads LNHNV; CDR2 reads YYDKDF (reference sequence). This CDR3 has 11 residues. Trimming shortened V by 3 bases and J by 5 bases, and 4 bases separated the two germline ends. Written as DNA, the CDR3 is TGTGCCACCAGCAGTGCGGAGACCCAGTACTTC. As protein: CATSSAETQYF.

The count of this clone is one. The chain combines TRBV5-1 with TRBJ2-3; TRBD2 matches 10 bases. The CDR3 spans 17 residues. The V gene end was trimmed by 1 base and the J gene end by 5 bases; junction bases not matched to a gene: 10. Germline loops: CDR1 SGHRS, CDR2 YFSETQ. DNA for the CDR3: TGCGCCAGCAGCTTGAGGGGAGCTAGCGGGAGAGGAGATACGCAGTATTTT. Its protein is CASSLRGASGRGDTQYF.

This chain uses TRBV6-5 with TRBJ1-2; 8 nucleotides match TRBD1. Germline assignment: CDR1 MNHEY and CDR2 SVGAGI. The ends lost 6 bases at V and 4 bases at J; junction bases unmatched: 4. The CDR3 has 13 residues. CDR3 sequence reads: CASSSRGPYGYTF. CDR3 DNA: TGTGCCAGCAGCTCCAGGGGGCCCTATGGCTACACCTTC.

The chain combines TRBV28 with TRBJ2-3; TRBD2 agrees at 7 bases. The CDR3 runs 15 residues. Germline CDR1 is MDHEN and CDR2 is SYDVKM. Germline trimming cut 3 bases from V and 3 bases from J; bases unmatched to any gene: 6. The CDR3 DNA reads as TGTGCCAGCAGTTTGGGAGGGCTAGCGACAGATACGCAGTATTTT. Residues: CASSLGGLATDTQYF.

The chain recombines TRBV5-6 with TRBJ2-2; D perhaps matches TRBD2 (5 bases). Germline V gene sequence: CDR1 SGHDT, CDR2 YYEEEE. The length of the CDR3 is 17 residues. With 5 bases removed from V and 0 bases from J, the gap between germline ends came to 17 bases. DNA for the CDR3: TGTGCCAGCAGTATATGGAGGTTTTGGTCGAACACCGGGGAGCTGTTTTTT. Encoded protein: CASSIWRFWSNTGELFF. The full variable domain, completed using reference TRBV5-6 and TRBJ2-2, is DAGVTQSPTHLIKTRGQQVTLRCSPKSGHDTVSWYQQALGQGPQFIFQYYEEEERQRGNFPDRFSGHQFPNYSSELNVNALLLGDSALYLCASSIWRFWSNTGELFFGEGSRLTVL.

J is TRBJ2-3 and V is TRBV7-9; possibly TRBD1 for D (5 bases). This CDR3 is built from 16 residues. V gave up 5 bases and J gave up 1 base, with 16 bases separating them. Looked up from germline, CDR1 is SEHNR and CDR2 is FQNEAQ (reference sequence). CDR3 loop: CASSPWGRWGTDTQYF. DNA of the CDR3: TGTGCCAGCAGCCCCTGGGGCAGGTGGGGCACAGATACGCAGTATTTT.

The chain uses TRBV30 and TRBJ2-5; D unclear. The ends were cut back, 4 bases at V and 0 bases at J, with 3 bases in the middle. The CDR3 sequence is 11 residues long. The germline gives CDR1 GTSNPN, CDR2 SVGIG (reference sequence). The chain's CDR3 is CAWTYQETQYF. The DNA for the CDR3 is TGTGCCTGGACTTACCAAGAGACCCAGTACTTC.